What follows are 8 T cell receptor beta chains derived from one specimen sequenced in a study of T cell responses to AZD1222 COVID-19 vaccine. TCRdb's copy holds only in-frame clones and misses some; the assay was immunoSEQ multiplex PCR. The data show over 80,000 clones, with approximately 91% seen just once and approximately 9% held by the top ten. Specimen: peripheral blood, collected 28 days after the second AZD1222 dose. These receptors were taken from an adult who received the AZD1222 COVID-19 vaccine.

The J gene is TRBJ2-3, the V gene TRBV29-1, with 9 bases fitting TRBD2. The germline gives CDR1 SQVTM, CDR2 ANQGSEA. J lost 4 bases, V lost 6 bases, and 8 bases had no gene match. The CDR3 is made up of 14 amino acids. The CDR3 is CSVGLAGDSDTQYF. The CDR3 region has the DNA TGCAGCGTGGGATTAGCGGGAGACTCAGATACGCAGTATTTT.

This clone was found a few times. CDR3 coding DNA: TGTGCCAGCAGCTTGGCAAGGGGCATTAACTATGGCTACACCTTC. Amino acid sequence: CASSLARGINYGYTF. This chain connects TRBV5-6 to TRBJ1-2, with D tentatively TRBD1 (5 bases). Trimming removed 0 bases at V and 1 base at J, with 10 bases between. CDR3 length equals 15 residues. CDR1 and CDR2 (germline): SGHDT, YYEEEE.

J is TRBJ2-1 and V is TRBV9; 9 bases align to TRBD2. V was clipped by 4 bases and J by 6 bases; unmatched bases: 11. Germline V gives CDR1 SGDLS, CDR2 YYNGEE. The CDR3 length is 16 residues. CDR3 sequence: CASSTSAGGFPNEQFF. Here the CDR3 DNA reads TGTGCCAGCAGCACTTCAGCGGGAGGTTTCCCCAATGAGCAGTTCTTC. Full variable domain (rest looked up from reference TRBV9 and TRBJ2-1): DSGVTQTPKHLITATGQRVTLRCSPRSGDLSVYWYQQSLDQGLQFLIQYYNGEERAKGNILERFSAQQFPDLHSELNLSSLELGDSALYFCASSTSAGGFPNEQFFGPGTRLTVL.

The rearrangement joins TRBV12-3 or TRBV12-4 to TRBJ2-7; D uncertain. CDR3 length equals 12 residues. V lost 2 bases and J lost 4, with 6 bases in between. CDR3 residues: CASSLFGYEQYF. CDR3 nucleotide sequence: TGTGCCAGCAGTTTATTTGGATACGAGCAGTACTTC.

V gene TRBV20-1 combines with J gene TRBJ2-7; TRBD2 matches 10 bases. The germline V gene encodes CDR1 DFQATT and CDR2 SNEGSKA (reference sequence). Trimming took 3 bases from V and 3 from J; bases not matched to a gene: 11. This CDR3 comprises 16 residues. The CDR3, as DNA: TGCAGTGCTAGTTCGCTAGCGGGAGTGATACTCTACGAGCAGTACTTC. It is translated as CSASSLAGVILYEQYF.

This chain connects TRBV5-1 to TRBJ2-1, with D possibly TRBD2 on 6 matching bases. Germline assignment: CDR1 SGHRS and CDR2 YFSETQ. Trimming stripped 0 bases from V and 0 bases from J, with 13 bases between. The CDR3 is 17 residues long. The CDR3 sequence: CASSLALAGSSYNEQFF. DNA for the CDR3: TGCGCCAGCAGCTTGGCGCTCGCGGGGAGCTCCTACAATGAGCAGTTCTTC.

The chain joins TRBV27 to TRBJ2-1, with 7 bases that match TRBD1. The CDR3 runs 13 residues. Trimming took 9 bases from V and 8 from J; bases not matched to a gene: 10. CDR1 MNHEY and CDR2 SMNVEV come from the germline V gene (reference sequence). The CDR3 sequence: CASLRQGEDEQFF. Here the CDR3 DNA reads TGTGCCAGTCTCCGACAGGGAGAGGATGAGCAGTTCTTC.

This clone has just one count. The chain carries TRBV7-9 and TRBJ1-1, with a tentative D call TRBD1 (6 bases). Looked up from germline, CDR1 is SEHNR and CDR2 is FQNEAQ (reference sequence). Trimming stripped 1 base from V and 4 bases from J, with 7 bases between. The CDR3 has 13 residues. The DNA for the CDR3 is TGTGCCAGCAGCTTAGAACAGGGCACTGAAGCTTTCTTT. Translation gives CASSLEQGTEAFF.